A single sample gave rise to the 22 T cell receptor beta chains below, sequenced in a study of human T cells and chemical hapten exposure. Time point given: patch test 3, about 24 weeks after DPC sensitization. Treatment indicated: therapeutic diphenylcyclopropenone sensitization with weekly scalp DPC. From the RACE reads, TCRdb called clonotypes with MiXCR, one entry per CDR3 protein. The sample lists around 150,000 distinct CDR3 sequences; approximately 30% were seen once. The sequencing here drew on whole blood, taken in connection with sensitization to the hapten diphenylcyclopropenone (DPC). These receptors were collected from a woman younger than 30 with alopecia areata. Some clones in this sample may be carry-over from other donors' samples.

This clonotype was counted a few times. V gene TRBV5-8 combines with J gene TRBJ1-5, with D perhaps TRBD1 (5 bases). The V end was cut by 0 bases, the J end by 8 bases, with 18 bases between. CDR1 SGHTS and CDR2 YDEGEE come from the germline V gene. The CDR3 is 16 residues long. CDR3 in DNA: TGTGCCAGCAGCTTGGAGGGCAGGGCGGTCGTTGAGCCCCAGCATTTT. Its protein is CASSLEGRAVVEPQHF.

This chain connects TRBV4-1 to TRBJ1-1; D is ambiguous. CDR1 and CDR2 from the germline V gene are MGHRA and YSYEKL. Deletions cut 0 bases from V and 9 bases from J, with 14 bases between. The CDR3 spans 14 residues. The CDR3 is CASSQEPGGDKAFF. CDR3 coding DNA: TGCGCCAGCAGCCAAGAGCCGGGCGGTGATAAAGCTTTCTTT.

V is TRBV15 and J is TRBJ2-1; 9 bases agree with TRBD2. V trimming: 1 base; J trimming: 6 bases; junction bases outside the gene matches: 4. Per germline, CDR1 LNHNV and CDR2 YYDKDF (reference sequence). This CDR3 spans 15 amino acids. The CDR3 sequence: CATSRVAGVGNEQFF. CDR3 DNA: TGTGCCACCAGCAGAGTAGCGGGAGTGGGCAATGAGCAGTTCTTC.

The chain is built from TRBV11-2 and TRBJ1-1; D gene unclear. This CDR3 comprises 13 residues. Germline loops: CDR1 SGHAT, CDR2 FQNNGV. Trimming stripped 3 bases from V and 1 base from J, with 6 bases between. CDR3: CASSLMGNTEAFF. CDR3 in DNA: TGTGCCAGCAGCTTGATGGGGAACACTGAAGCTTTCTTT.

This clonotype was detected many times. The junction shows a germline mismatch at one end, possibly a read error. The V gene is TRBV6-6, the J gene TRBJ1-2, with TRBD1 matching 7 bases. This CDR3 has 13 residues. Germline CDR1 MNHNY, CDR2 SVGAGI (reference sequence). CDR3 sequence: CASSPTGDYGYTF. In DNA form, the CDR3 reads TGCGCCAGCAGCCCTACAGGGGACTATGGCTACACCTTC.

The chain links TRBV15 to TRBJ2-7; TRBD1 might be the D (5 bases). Germline V lookup: CDR1 LNHNV, CDR2 YYDKDF (reference sequence). CDR3 length equals 13 residues. V lost 1 base and J lost 3, with 7 bases in between. The CDR3, as DNA: TGTGCCACCAGCAGAGCTCAGGGCTACGAGCAGTACTTC. This translates into CATSRAQGYEQYF.

This clonotype was seen a handful of times. This chain uses TRBV10-3 with TRBJ1-5; weak D call: TRBD1 (6 bases). V lost 0 bases and J lost 9, with 18 bases in between. The CDR3 is 16 residues long. Germline lookup yields CDR1 ENHRY and CDR2 SYGVKD. DNA of the CDR3: TGTGCCATCAGTGAGTCGGCACCGGGGGCCGGTTGGCCCCAGCATTTT. Amino acids: CAISESAPGAGWPQHF.

This clonotype came up a few times. The chain uses TRBV14 and TRBJ1-3; D is ambiguous. This CDR3 is built from 12 residues. V lost 2 bases and J lost 4, with 3 bases in between. Germline assignment: CDR1 SGHDN and CDR2 FVKESK. DNA for the CDR3: TGTGCCAGCAGCCAATCAGGAAACACCATATATTTT. It encodes CASSQSGNTIYF. Filled out from reference TRBV14 and TRBJ1-3, the complete variable domain reads EAGVTQFPSHSVIEKGQTVTLRCDPISGHDNLYWYRRVMGKEIKFLLHFVKESKQDESGMPNNRFLAERTGGTYSTLKVQPAELEDSGVYFCASSQSGNTIYFGEGSWLTVV.

This clonotype appeared a few times. The chain links TRBV20-1 to TRBJ2-3; D remains unclear. The CDR3 is 12 residues long. V lost 2 bases and J 1 base, leaving 4 bases between the germline ends. Germline CDR1 and CDR2: DFQATT and SNEGSKA (reference sequence). This CDR3 reads CSARLGTDTQYF. Here the CDR3 DNA reads TGCAGTGCTAGATTGGGCACAGATACGCAGTATTTT.

This clonotype was counted only a few times. This chain links TRBV7-2 with TRBJ2-2; D possibly matches TRBD1 or TRBD2 (5 bases each). Germline V gene sequence: CDR1 SGHTA, CDR2 FQGNSA. Trimming took 1 base from V and 0 from J, leaving 9 bases between them. CDR3 length: 16 residues. The CDR3 DNA sequence: TGTGCCAGCAGCTTAGTGGGGGTTGCGAACACCGGGGAGCTGTTTTTT. Protein: CASSLVGVANTGELFF.

This clonotype was seen only a few times. The chain links TRBV6-2 or TRBV6-3 to TRBJ2-5; D is undetermined. V was trimmed by 2 bases and J by 3 bases, leaving 7 bases between them. Germline loops: CDR1 MNHEY, CDR2 SVGEGT. The CDR3 spans 13 residues. In DNA, the CDR3 is TGTGCCAGCAGTTACACCGTAGAAGAGACCCAGTACTTC. It encodes CASSYTVEETQYF.

There are a few counts of this clonotype. The chain combines TRBV6-2 or TRBV6-3 with TRBJ2-7; tentative D call: TRBD2 (6 bases). V was shortened by 2 bases and J by 7 bases, with 12 bases between the two germline ends. Germline V gene data show CDR1 as MNHEY and CDR2 as SVGEGT. This CDR3 comprises 13 residues. The CDR3 spells CASSYGGVGEQYF. The CDR3 nucleotides are TGTGCCAGCAGTTACGGCGGGGTGGGAGAGCAGTACTTC.

This clonotype was seen at least ten times. This rearrangement joins TRBV5-4 to TRBJ2-2, with a tentative D call TRBD1 (6 bases). CDR1 SGHNT and CDR2 YYREEE come from the germline V gene (reference sequence). There are 14 residues in the CDR3. With 0 bases removed from V and 7 bases from J, the gap between germline ends came to 10 bases. The CDR3 DNA is TGTGCCAGCAGCTTGGCGGGACAAATCGGGGAGCTGTTTTTT. It is translated as CASSLAGQIGELFF.

This clonotype was seen only a few times. The genes are TRBV2 and TRBJ1-1; a weak D match, TRBD1 (6 bases). The CDR3 runs to 14 residues. Germline CDR1 reads SNHLY; CDR2 reads FYNNEI. Trimming pared 8 bases from V and 1 base from J, leaving 14 bases between. The CDR3 bases are TGTGCCAGCGTACGGAGGGGGACGAACACTGAAGCTTTCTTT. Its protein is CASVRRGTNTEAFF.

The chain uses TRBV5-1 and TRBJ2-7; 10 positions agree with TRBD2. CDR3 length equals 15 residues. The germline gives CDR1 SGHRS, CDR2 YFSETQ. V lost 3 bases, J lost 1 base, and 4 bases stayed unmatched. The CDR3 here is CASSWGTSESYEQYF. CDR3 coding DNA: TGCGCCAGCAGCTGGGGGACTAGCGAATCCTACGAGCAGTACTTC.

Only a few counts were recorded for this clonotype. The chain carries TRBV2 and TRBJ1-2; no reliable D call. Trimming shortened V by 6 bases and J by 4 bases, and 12 bases separated the two germline ends. The CDR3 has 13 residues. Germline assignment: CDR1 SNHLY and CDR2 FYNNEI. The DNA of the CDR3 is TGTGCCAGCAGGTTGACAAGGAGCTATGGCTACACCTTC. It codes for CASRLTRSYGYTF. Together with reference TRBV2 and TRBJ1-2, the CDR3 gives the full variable domain: EPEVTQTPSHQVTQMGQEVILRCVPISNHLYFYWYRQILGQKVEFLVSFYNNEISEKSEIFDDQFSVERPDGSNFTLKIRSTKLEDSAMYFCASRLTRSYGYTFGSGTRLTVV.

The sample holds a few counts of this clonotype. CDR3 sequence reads: CASSQDVAQGVRGGQYF. The DNA for the CDR3 is TGTGCCAGCAGCCAAGACGTTGCACAGGGGGTAAGAGGAGGGCAGTATTTT. The chain uses TRBV3-1 and TRBJ2-3; 8 nucleotides align to TRBD1. The CDR3 has 17 residues. Germline values: CDR1 LGHDT, CDR2 YNNKEL (reference sequence). The ends lost 0 bases at V and 11 bases at J; junction bases unmatched: 16.

This rearrangement joins TRBV5-4 to TRBJ2-2, with 12 bases identical to TRBD1. With 4 bases clipped from V and 6 bases from J, the junction kept 10 bases outside the gene matches. Per the germline V gene, CDR1 is SGHNT and CDR2 is YYREEE (reference sequence). The CDR3 is 17 residues long. CDR3 bases: TGTGCCAGCAGCCCCCCGGGACAGGGGGCGATCTCCGGGGAGCTGTTTTTT. Its translation: CASSPPGQGAISGELFF.

The V and J genes are TRBV20-1 and TRBJ2-7; no reliable D call. This CDR3 contains 16 residues. Germline CDR1 is DFQATT and CDR2 is SNEGSKA (reference sequence). Trimming pared 0 bases from V and 0 bases from J, leaving 15 bases between. CDR3 nucleotides: TGCAGTGCTAGAGATATAGGGCCGTCGGGCTCCTACGAGCAGTACTTC. It codes for CSARDIGPSGSYEQYF.

This clonotype was detected a few times. The chain links TRBV10-2 to TRBJ1-1; 7 positions agree with TRBD1. J was trimmed by 11 bases and V by 4 bases; bases with no gene match: 10. The CDR3 covers 13 residues. Germline loops: CDR1 WSHSY, CDR2 SAAADI. In DNA form, the CDR3 reads TGCGCCAGCAGTGGGGACTTGACAGGGTGGGCTTTCTTT. Translating gives CASSGDLTGWAFF.

This clonotype was observed a few times. In nucleotides, the CDR3 is TGTGCCAGCAGCGCCCCCGGGACTAGCGTCTCAACGGAGCAGTTCTTC. This translates into CASSAPGTSVSTEQFF. V is TRBV9 and J is TRBJ2-1, with 10 bases fitting TRBD2. V was clipped by 3 bases and J by 10 bases; unmatched bases: 13. This CDR3 is 16 amino acids long. CDR1 is SGDLS and CDR2 is YYNGEE in the germline V gene.

This chain links TRBV6-2 or TRBV6-3 with TRBJ2-6; 8 bases match TRBD1. V dropped 6 bases and J dropped 3; count of bases not matched to a gene: 13. Germline V gene lookup returns CDR1 MNHEY and CDR2 SVGEGT. CDR3 length equals 18 residues. The CDR3 spells CASRDPWQGAGGANVLTF. CDR3 coding DNA: TGTGCCAGCAGGGACCCTTGGCAGGGGGCTGGTGGGGCCAACGTCCTGACTTTC.